The clone carrying this T cell receptor (beta chain) was found many times. The antigen is undetermined. With 4 bases removed from V and 3 bases from J, the gap between germline ends came to 11 bases. Germline CDR1 SGHRS, CDR2 YFSETQ. The CDR3 is made up of 15 amino acids. The sample comes from a study of neurological immune-mediated disorders. Study-wide points: In HTLV-1-associated myelopathy, TCR clonal expansion was greatest, whereas multiple sclerosis had the least, falling below healthy controls.

Unsorted libraries were prepared from 2 million PBMCs that had been stored at -80 C. Each TCR transcript was tagged with a 10-nucleotide random UMI during 5'RACE. The yield of each sequencing run was over 170 million TCR-beta sequences from 15-18 subjects. TCRdb ran MiXCR on the 5' RACE reads and lists one entry per CDR3 protein. The table includes approximately 82,000 distinct CDR3 sequences, roughly an eighth detected once. The J gene is TRBJ2-6, the V gene TRBV5-1; the D is unclear. The sequencing input was PBMCs. The clonotype comes from a woman between 50 and 59 years old in good health. The CDR3 DNA is TGCGCCAGCAGCGTGACCGCTGGTGGGGCCAACGTCCTGACTTTC. This sequence encodes CASSVTAGGANVLTF. Using reference TRBV5-1 and TRBJ2-6 for the parts outside the CDR3, the full variable domain is KAGVTQTPRYLIKTRGQQVTLSCSPISGHRSVSWYQQTPGQGLQFLFEYFSETQRNKGNFPGRFSGRQFSNSRSEMNVSTLELGDSALYLCASSVTAGGANVLTFGAGSRLTVL.